These 14 T cell receptor beta chains were sequenced from one sample in a study of T-cell memory formation after mild COVID-19. TCRdb ran MiXCR on the 5' RACE reads and lists one entry per CDR3 protein. The data show over 450,000 distinct CDR3 sequences, 20% seen once. The sequencing sample was made of PBMCs or a T cell subset sorted from them (not recorded which). These receptors were obtained from an adult woman who had mild COVID-19 (a few samples of this study predate the infection). Cell type and time point are not known.

V and J are TRBV7-6 and TRBJ1-2, with no clear D. The CDR3 sequence is 16 residues long. Trimming left V 3 bases short and J 4 bases short, with 18 bases between. Germline CDR1 reads SGHVS; CDR2 reads FNYEAQ. As DNA, the CDR3 is TGTGCCAGCAGCTTGGAAGGAGGCGACCTCCCCTATGGCTACACCTTC. Translation gives CASSLEGGDLPYGYTF.

This clonotype was found a few times. The V and J genes are TRBV7-9 and TRBJ1-1; D gene unclear. The CDR3 is 14 amino acids. The V gene lost 2 bases and the J gene lost 8 bases, with 15 bases spanning the gap. Germline CDR1 and CDR2: SEHNR and FQNEAQ (reference sequence). The chain's CDR3 is CASSLSPTRPEAFF. For the CDR3, the DNA is TGTGCCAGCAGCTTATCCCCCACCCGACCCGAAGCTTTCTTT.

This chain uses TRBV4-1 with TRBJ2-7, with 7 bases fitting TRBD1. The CDR3 extends over 17 amino acids. Germline values: CDR1 MGHRA, CDR2 YSYEKL. Germline trimming cut 1 base from V and 4 bases from J; bases unmatched to any gene: 13. CDR3 in amino acids: CASSQALTGFVGYEQYF. Written as DNA, the CDR3 is TGCGCCAGCAGCCAAGCTCTGACAGGGTTCGTTGGATACGAGCAGTACTTC.

The chain employs TRBV5-1 and TRBJ2-3; D is undetermined. The CDR3 runs to 17 residues. Trimming cost V 0 bases and J 2 bases, with 16 bases left between them. Germline lookup yields CDR1 SGHRS and CDR2 YFSETQ. The CDR3 spells CASSLELHWRPTDTQYF. Here the CDR3 DNA reads TGCGCCAGCAGCTTGGAACTCCACTGGCGGCCCACAGATACGCAGTATTTT. The whole variable domain, filled in from reference TRBV5-1 and TRBJ2-3, reads KAGVTQTPRYLIKTRGQQVTLSCSPISGHRSVSWYQQTPGQGLQFLFEYFSETQRNKGNFPGRFSGRQFSNSRSEMNVSTLELGDSALYLCASSLELHWRPTDTQYFGPGTRLTVL.

This chain connects TRBV15 to TRBJ2-1; 8 bases line up with TRBD2. The germline gives CDR1 LNHNV, CDR2 YYDKDF (reference sequence). After removal of 0 bases from V and 9 bases from J, the junction contained 7 bases not matched to a gene. CDR3 length: 15 amino acids. In DNA form, the CDR3 reads TGTGCCACCAGCAGAGATTTGGGACTAGAAGTTGAGCAGTTCTTC. It is translated as CATSRDLGLEVEQFF.

This clonotype has more than one count but fewer than ten. The V gene is TRBV5-1, the J gene TRBJ2-2; 9 nucleotides align to TRBD2. There are 17 residues in the CDR3. V was clipped by 6 bases and J by 5 bases; unmatched bases: 14. Germline assignment: CDR1 SGHRS and CDR2 YFSETQ. The CDR3 sequence is CASTRPERGDRTGELFF. CDR3 in DNA: TGCGCCAGCACCCGCCCGGAGCGGGGGGACAGAACCGGGGAGCTGTTTTTT.

A few counts support this clonotype. The chain combines TRBV29-1 with TRBJ2-7; 9 bases match TRBD1. The CDR3 loop spans 15 amino acids. The germline gives CDR1 SQVTM, CDR2 ANQGSEA. Trimming at V came to 7 bases and at J to 4 bases, leaving 14 bases not matched to a gene. The CDR3 DNA is TGCAGCGCTGTGGGTACCGACAGGGGGGTGTACGAGCAGTACTTC. Translated: CSAVGTDRGVYEQYF.

This clonotype was counted only a few times. The genes are TRBV7-2 and TRBJ2-7, with 8 positions matching TRBD1. CDR1 SGHTA and CDR2 FQGNSA come from the germline V gene. The junction had 13 bases not matched to a gene; V was cut back by 5 bases and J by 7 bases. CDR3 length equals 15 residues. This CDR3 is CASSPQSRGLREQYF. DNA for the CDR3: TGTGCCAGCAGCCCTCAGAGCAGGGGGCTAAGAGAGCAGTACTTC.

This clonotype was observed a handful of times. This chain joins TRBV12-3 or TRBV12-4 and TRBJ2-7, with 8 bases aligning to TRBD1. V lost 5 bases and J lost 5; bases outside the gene matches: 5. The CDR3 runs to 13 residues. The CDR3 nucleotides are TGTGCCAGCAGTCTCGACAGGGGCCACGAGCAGTACTTC. Encoded protein: CASSLDRGHEQYF.

This clonotype was recorded many times. The chain has TRBV7-9 and TRBJ2-2; D possibly corresponds to TRBD1 (6 bases). The CDR3 loop spans 13 amino acids. The ends were cut back, 4 bases at V and 6 bases at J, with 9 bases in the middle. CDR1 SEHNR and CDR2 FQNEAQ come from the germline V gene (reference sequence). Here the CDR3 DNA reads TGTGCCAGCAGCTCTACAGGGCCCGGGGAGCTGTTTTTT. It encodes CASSSTGPGELFF. The complete variable domain, with remaining parts taken from reference TRBV7-9 and TRBJ2-2, reads DTGVSQNPRHKITKRGQNVTFRCDPISEHNRLYWYRQTLGQGPEFLTYFQNEAQLEKSRLLSDRFSAERPKGSFSTLEIQRTEQGDSAMYLCASSSTGPGELFFGEGSRLTVL.

This clonotype has just a few counts. The J gene is TRBJ2-1, the V gene TRBV7-3, with TRBD2 identical over 7 bases. Germline assignment: CDR1 SGHTA and CDR2 FQGTGA. The CDR3 spans 14 residues. Unmatched junction bases numbered 9, after V lost 4 bases and J lost 9 bases. The CDR3 sequence: CASSSRRERGEQFF. The CDR3 nucleotides read TGTGCCAGCAGCTCACGGCGGGAGAGGGGTGAGCAGTTCTTC.

The chain links TRBV5-8 to TRBJ2-2; TRBD1 agrees at 8 bases. This CDR3 contains 15 residues. V trimming: 2 bases; J trimming: 4 bases; junction bases outside the gene matches: 4. The germline V gene encodes CDR1 SGHTS and CDR2 YDEGEE. As DNA, the CDR3 is TGTGCCAGCAGCTTCAGGGGGCTTACCACCGGGGAGCTGTTTTTT. It translates to CASSFRGLTTGELFF.

This clonotype was recorded a few times. This chain links TRBV4-1 with TRBJ2-3; 12 positions agree with TRBD2. Germline CDR1 MGHRA, CDR2 YSYEKL. The V and J ends lost 8 bases and 5 bases, in that order; junction bases with no gene match: 14. CDR3 length: 17 amino acids. This CDR3 is CASRGGPSGGAVDTQYF. DNA of the CDR3: TGCGCCAGCCGAGGGGGTCCTAGCGGGGGGGCGGTAGATACGCAGTATTTT.

The genes are TRBV7-9 and TRBJ2-4; D may match TRBD1 or TRBD2 (6 bases each). The germline V gene has CDR1 SEHNR and CDR2 FQNEAQ (reference sequence). The CDR3 has 14 residues. The V end lost 3 bases, the J end lost 5 bases, and 11 bases lay between the germline ends. DNA of the CDR3: TGTGCCAGCAGCTTGAAAAGGGGGGAAAACATTCAGTACTTC. It encodes CASSLKRGENIQYF.